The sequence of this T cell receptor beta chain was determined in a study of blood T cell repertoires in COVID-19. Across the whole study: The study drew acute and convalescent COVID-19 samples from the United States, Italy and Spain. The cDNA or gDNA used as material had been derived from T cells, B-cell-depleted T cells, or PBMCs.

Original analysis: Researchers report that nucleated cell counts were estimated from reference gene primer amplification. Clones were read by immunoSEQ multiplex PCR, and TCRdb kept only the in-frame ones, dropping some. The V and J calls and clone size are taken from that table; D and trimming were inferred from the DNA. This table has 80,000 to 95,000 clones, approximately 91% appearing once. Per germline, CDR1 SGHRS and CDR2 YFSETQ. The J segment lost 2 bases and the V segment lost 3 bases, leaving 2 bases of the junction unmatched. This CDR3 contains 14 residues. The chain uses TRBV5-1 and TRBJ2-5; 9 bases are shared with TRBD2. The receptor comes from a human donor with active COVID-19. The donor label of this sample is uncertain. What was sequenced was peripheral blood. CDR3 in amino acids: CASSSSGEQETQYF. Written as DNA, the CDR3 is TGCGCCAGCAGCTCTAGCGGGGAACAAGAGACCCAGTACTTC.